This TCR beta chain was captured by sequencing in a study of breast tumors, draining lymph nodes, adjacent tissues (dated by TCRdb to about 2016). Turning to the overall study: In breast cancer patients, the study compared the TCR beta repertoires of tumor, adjacent nontumor tissue and axillary lymph nodes. The study aimed to assess the relationships and possible T-cell exchange between tumor, surrounding tissue and draining lymph node repertoires in human breast cancer. General conclusions and limits of the study: Tumor and nontumor tissue repertoires were significantly more similar in luminal-like than in basal-like breast cancer. The conclusion that tumor T cells originate in lymph nodes was presented as consistent with a hypothesis rather than as directly demonstrated. Tumor T-cell repertoires showed less diversity than lymph node repertoires and more diversity than nontumor tissue repertoires, and tumor T-cell repertoires showed preferential V and J gene usage. The data were considered consistent with most tumor T cells being derived from the lymph node and subsequently expanding within tumor tissue.

Sequencing instrument: Illumina HiSeq 2000. TCR beta chain libraries were generated by multiplex PCR amplification. The amplified TCR beta chain products were analyzed by high-throughput sequencing. TCRdb trimmed the raw reads at Q25, called clones with MiXCR and kept productive beta chains. Under each unique CDR3 protein, matching rows form one entry showing the most common genes and DNA. Counted in this sample were around 130,000 distinct CDR3 sequences; 32% of them appeared once. Roughly 2.3% of the sample rests with the top ten. The lymph node samples were taken from the axillary draining lymph nodes of breast cancer patients. In regard to this clonotype: Its specific antigen is unknown. The junction shows a germline mismatch at one end, possibly a read error.

The CDR3 contains 18 residues, cysteine and phenylalanine counted. Only the CDR3 portion is preserved as DNA: 54 bases, with reading frame beginning at the first base. Per the germline V gene, SGHVS is the CDR1 and FQNEAQ is the CDR2. The chain couples TRBV7-8 to TRBJ2-6, with the D gene possibly TRBD1 or TRBD2, each one fitting 5 bases. The sample consisted of axillary lymph node tissue. This TCR derives from a female donor with breast cancer. Some clones in this sample may be carry-over from other donors' samples. The DNA is as follows: TGCGCCAGCAGCTTAAGGCCGGGACCCAGCTCTGGGGCCGACGTCCTGACTTTC. It translates to CASSLRPGPSSGADVLTF.